This TCR beta chain came from a study of blood T cells in healthy people across ages. Total RNA was extracted at no less than 6 micrograms per sample. Sample-barcoded 5' priming and a J-beta primer mix drove a second PCR of about 6 to 12 cycles. Via MiXCR, TCRdb re-called the 5' RACE reads, giving one row per CDR3 protein. The sample consists of 730,000 or so distinct CDR3 sequences, approximately 43% of them appearing once. The CDR3 covers 18 residues. V was cut by 1 base and J by 0 bases, with 16 bases left in between. The germline CDR1 and CDR2 sequences are DFQATT and SNEGSKA (reference sequence).

Sequencing input: blood. The V and J genes are TRBV20-1 and TRBJ1-6; maybe TRBD1 (5 bases). This sequence originates from a woman in her sixties or seventies in good health. In nucleotides, the CDR3 is TGCAGTGCTAGAGTTTTAGGGACCCGGAGCTCCTATAATTCACCCCTCCACTTT. This sequence encodes CSARVLGTRSSYNSPLHF.